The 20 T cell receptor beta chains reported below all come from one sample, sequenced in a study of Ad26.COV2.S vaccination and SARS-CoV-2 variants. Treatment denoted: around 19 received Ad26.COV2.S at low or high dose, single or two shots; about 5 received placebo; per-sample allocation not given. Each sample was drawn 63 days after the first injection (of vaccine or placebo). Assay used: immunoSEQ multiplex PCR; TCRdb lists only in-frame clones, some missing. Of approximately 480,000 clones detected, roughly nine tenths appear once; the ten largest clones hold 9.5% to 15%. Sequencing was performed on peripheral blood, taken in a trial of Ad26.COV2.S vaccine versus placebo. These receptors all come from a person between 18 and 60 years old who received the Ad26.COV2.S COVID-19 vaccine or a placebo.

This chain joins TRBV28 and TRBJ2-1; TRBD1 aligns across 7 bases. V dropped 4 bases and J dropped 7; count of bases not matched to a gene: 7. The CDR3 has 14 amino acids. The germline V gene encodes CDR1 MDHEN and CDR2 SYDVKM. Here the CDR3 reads CASSSPGQKNEQFF. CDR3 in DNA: TGTGCCAGCAGTTCTCCGGGACAGAAAAATGAGCAGTTCTTC.

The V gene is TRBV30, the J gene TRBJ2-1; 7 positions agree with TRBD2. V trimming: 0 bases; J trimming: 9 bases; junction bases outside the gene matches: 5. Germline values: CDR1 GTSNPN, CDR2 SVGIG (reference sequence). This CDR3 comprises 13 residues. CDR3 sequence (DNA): TGTGCCTGGAGTGTTGGTGGGAGGGGTGAGCAGTTCTTC. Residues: CAWSVGGRGEQFF.

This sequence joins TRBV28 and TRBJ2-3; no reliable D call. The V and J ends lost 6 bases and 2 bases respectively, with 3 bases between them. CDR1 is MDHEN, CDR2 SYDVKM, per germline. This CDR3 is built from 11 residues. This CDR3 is CASSHTDTQYF. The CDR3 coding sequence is TGTGCCAGCAGCCACACAGATACGCAGTATTTT.

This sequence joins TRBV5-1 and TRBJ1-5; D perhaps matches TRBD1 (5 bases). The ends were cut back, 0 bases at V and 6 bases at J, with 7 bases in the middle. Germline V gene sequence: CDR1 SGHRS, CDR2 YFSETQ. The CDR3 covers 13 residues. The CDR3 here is CASSLGGVQPQHF. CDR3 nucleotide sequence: TGCGCCAGCAGCTTGGGGGGGGTTCAGCCCCAGCATTTT.

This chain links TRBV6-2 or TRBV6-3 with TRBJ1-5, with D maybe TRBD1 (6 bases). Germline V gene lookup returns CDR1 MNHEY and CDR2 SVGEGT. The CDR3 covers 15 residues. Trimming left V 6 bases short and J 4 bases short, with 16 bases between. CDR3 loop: CASSFYTTGNQPQHF. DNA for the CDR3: TGTGCCAGCAGCTTCTATACTACAGGGAATCAGCCCCAGCATTTT.

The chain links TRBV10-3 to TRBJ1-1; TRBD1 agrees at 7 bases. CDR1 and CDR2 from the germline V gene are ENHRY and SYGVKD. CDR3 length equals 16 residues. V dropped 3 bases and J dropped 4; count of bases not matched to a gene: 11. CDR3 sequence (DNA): TGTGCCATCAGTGAAACGGGTAGGGGGCGTAGCACTGAAGCTTTCTTT. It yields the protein CAISETGRGRSTEAFF.

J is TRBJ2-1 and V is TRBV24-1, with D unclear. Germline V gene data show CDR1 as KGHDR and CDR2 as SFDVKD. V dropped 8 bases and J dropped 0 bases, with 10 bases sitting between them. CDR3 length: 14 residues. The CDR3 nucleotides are TGTGCCACCAAACCCGACGGCTCCTACAATGAGCAGTTCTTC. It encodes CATKPDGSYNEQFF.

In DNA form, the CDR3 reads TGTGCCAGCAGTGAAGGGACTAGCGGCTCCTACGAGCAGTACTTC. Its translation: CASSEGTSGSYEQYF. J is TRBJ2-7 and V is TRBV28; 11 bases map to TRBD2. Losses at the gene ends were 5 bases for V and 0 bases for J; bases not matched to a gene: 3. This CDR3 has 15 amino acids. Germline CDR1 reads MDHEN; CDR2 reads SYDVKM.

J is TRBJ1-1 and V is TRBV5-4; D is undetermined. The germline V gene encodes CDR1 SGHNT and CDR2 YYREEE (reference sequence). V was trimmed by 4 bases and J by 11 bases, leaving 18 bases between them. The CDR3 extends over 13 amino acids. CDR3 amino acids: CASSPVPSEPAFF. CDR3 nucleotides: TGTGCCAGCAGCCCCGTCCCCTCCGAGCCTGCTTTCTTT. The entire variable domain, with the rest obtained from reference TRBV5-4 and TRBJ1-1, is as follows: ETGVTQSPTHLIKTRGQQVTLRCSSQSGHNTVSWYQQALGQGPQFIFQYYREEENGRGNFPPRFSGLQFPNYSSELNVNALELDDSALYLCASSPVPSEPAFFGQGTRLTVV.

The CDR3 region is CASAIGRSEQYF. Written as DNA, the CDR3 is TGTGCCAGCGCTATTGGCCGTTCCGAGCAGTACTTC. This sequence joins TRBV12-3 or TRBV12-4 and TRBJ2-7; D call uncertain. The V end lost 8 bases, the J end lost 6 bases, and 14 bases lay between the germline ends. The CDR3 sequence is 12 residues long.

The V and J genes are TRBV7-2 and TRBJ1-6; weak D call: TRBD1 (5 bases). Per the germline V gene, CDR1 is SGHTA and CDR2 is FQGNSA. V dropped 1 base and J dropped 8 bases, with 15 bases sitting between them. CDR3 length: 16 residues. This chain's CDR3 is CASSLEGWTGDSPLHF. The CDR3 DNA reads TGTGCCAGCAGCTTAGAAGGGTGGACGGGGGATTCACCCCTCCACTTT.

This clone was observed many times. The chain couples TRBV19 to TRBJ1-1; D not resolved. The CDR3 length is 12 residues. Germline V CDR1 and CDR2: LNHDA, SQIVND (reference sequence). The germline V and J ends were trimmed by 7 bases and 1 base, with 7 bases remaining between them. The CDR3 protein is CASIRTNTEAFF. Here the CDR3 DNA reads TGTGCCAGTATCAGGACGAACACTGAAGCTTTCTTT.

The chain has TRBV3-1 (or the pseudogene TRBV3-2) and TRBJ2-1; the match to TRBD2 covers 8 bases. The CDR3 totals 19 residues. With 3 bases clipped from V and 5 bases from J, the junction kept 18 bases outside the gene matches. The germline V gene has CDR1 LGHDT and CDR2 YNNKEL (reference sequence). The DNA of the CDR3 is TGTGCCAGCAGCCATCAGGGGATCCGTCTAGCGGGTGTCGACAATGAGCAGTTCTTC. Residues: CASSHQGIRLAGVDNEQFF.

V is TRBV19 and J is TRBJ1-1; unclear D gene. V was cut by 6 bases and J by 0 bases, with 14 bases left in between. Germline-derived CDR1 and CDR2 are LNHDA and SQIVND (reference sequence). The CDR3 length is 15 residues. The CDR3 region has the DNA TGTGCCAGTAGAGTAACCCCAGCCATGAACACTGAAGCTTTCTTT. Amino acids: CASRVTPAMNTEAFF.

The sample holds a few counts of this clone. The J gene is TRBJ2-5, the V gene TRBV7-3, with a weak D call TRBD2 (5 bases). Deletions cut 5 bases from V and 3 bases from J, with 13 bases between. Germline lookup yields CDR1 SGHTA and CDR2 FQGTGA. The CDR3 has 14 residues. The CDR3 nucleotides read TGTGCCAGCAGCCGAGGGTCGAGTAAAGAGACCCAGTACTTC. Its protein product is CASSRGSSKETQYF.

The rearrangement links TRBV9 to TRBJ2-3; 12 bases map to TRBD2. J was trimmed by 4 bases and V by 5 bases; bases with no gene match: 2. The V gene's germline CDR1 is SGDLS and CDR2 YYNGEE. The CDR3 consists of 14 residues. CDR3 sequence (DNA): TGTGCCAGCAGTTCTAGCGGGAGGGCAGATACGCAGTATTTT. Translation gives CASSSSGRADTQYF.

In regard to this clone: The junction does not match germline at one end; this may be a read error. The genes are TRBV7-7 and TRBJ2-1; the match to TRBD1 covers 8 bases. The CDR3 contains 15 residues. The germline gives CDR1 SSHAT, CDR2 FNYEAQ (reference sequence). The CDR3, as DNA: TGTGCTAGCAGCTTAGCTGGACAGGGAGCAAATGAGCAGTTCTTC. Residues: CASSLAGQGANEQFF.

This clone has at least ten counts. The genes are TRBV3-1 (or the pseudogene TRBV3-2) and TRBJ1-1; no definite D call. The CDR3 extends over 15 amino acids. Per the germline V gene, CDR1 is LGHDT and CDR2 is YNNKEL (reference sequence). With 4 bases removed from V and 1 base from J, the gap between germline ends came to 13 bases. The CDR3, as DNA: TGTGCCAGCAGCCCGCTCGCAACGAAGAACACTGAAGCTTTCTTT. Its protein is CASSPLATKNTEAFF.

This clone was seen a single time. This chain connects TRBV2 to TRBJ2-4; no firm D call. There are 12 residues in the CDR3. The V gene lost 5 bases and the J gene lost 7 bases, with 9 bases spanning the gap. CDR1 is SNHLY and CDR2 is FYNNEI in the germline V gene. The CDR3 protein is CASSPGWNIQYF. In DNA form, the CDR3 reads TGTGCCAGCAGTCCAGGTTGGAACATTCAGTACTTC.

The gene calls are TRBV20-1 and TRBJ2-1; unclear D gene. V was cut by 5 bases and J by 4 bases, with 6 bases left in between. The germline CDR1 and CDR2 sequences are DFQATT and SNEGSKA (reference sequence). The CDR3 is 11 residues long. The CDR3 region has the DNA TGCAGTGCTCGAGTATACAATGAGCAGTTCTTC. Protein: CSARVYNEQFF.